Each of the 16 T cell receptor beta chains below was sequenced from the same sample in a study of beta chain features in type 1 diabetes. Study conclusions and caveats: The study found moderately but significantly shorter TCRB CDR3s in all four CD4+ subsets of Type 1 diabetes patients.

No cognate antigen is known for these TCRs. Since all of the isolated RNA was reverse transcribed, expressed TCRB transcripts were what got sequenced. Sequencing used immunoSEQ multiplex PCR; TCRdb keeps in-frame clones, though not all of them. The sample holds about 230,000 clones, 16% seen once. Sequencing was carried out using naive CD4+ T cells from blood. The receptors were gathered from a man in his thirties or forties with type 1 diabetes.

The V gene is TRBV7-7, the J gene TRBJ2-5; no definite D call. The CDR3 is 17 residues long. Germline values: CDR1 SSHAT, CDR2 FNYEAQ (reference sequence). V was clipped by 5 bases and J by 3 bases, with 22 bases between them. As DNA, the CDR3 is TGTGCCAGCAGCACCCGACCGGACGTAGCCCGAGAAGAGACCCAGTACTTC. Translation gives CASSTRPDVAREETQYF.

This clone was detected a few times. J is TRBJ1-1 and V is TRBV29-1; TRBD1 matches 12 bases. The CDR3 consists of 16 residues. V lost 2 bases and J lost 4; bases outside the gene matches: 8. Germline V gene data show CDR1 as SQVTM and CDR2 as ANQGSEA. CDR3 sequence: CSVERDRGPRGTEAFF. In nucleotides, the CDR3 is TGCAGCGTTGAACGGGACAGGGGGCCTCGCGGCACTGAAGCTTTCTTT.

In this sample, this clone turned up a few times. The V gene is TRBV4-3, the J gene TRBJ1-2; D is ambiguous. V dropped 0 bases and J dropped 3 bases, with 17 bases sitting between them. The CDR3 loop spans 17 amino acids. Per germline, CDR1 LGHNA and CDR2 YSLEER. The DNA of the CDR3 is TGCGCCAGCAGCCAAGATATTATAGGGAGTCTATACTATGGCTACACCTTC. Protein sequence: CASSQDIIGSLYYGYTF.

This clone was seen more than once but under ten times. The sample carries other DNA sequences with the same CDR3. The chain joins TRBV5-1 to TRBJ2-7; either TRBD1 or TRBD2 may fit D (5 bases each). The CDR3 has 13 residues. From germline, CDR1 is SGHRS and CDR2 YFSETQ. Between the trimmed V and J ends, which lost 0 bases and 5 bases, there was a span of 9 bases. The DNA for the CDR3 is TGCGCCAGCAGCTTGGGGCAGGGAGACGAGCAGTACTTC. Translated, it gives CASSLGQGDEQYF.

This clone was counted a few times. The chain recombines TRBV11-2 with TRBJ2-5; D uncertain. CDR1 SGHAT and CDR2 FQNNGV come from the germline V gene. V shed 5 bases and J shed 1 base, with 2 bases lying between them. There are 11 residues in the CDR3. CDR3 protein: CASSPQETQYF. The CDR3 DNA follows: TGTGCCAGCAGCCCCCAAGAGACCCAGTACTTC.

The gene calls are TRBV2 and TRBJ2-7; TRBD1 or TRBD2 may be the D gene (5 bases each). The germline CDR1 and CDR2 sequences are SNHLY and FYNNEI. V lost 9 bases to trimming and J lost 2 bases, with 14 bases between them. This CDR3 is built from 13 residues. The chain's CDR3 is CASKWDGAYEQYF. In DNA form, the CDR3 reads TGTGCCAGTAAGTGGGACGGAGCCTACGAGCAGTACTTC.

This clone was counted only a few times. This chain uses TRBV10-3 with TRBJ1-4; D is unclear. The length of the CDR3 is 14 residues. Germline CDR1 ENHRY, CDR2 SYGVKD. V was shortened by 6 bases and J by 7 bases, with 15 bases between the two germline ends. The CDR3 sequence: CAIRSPGEGEKLFF. CDR3 DNA: TGTGCCATCAGGAGTCCGGGCGAAGGTGAAAAACTGTTTTTT.

J is TRBJ2-2 and V is TRBV7-9, with 10 bases lining up with TRBD2. CDR3 size: 19 residues. V lost 5 bases, J lost 0 bases, and 12 bases stayed unmatched. In germline, CDR1 is SEHNR, CDR2 FQNEAQ (reference sequence). The CDR3 protein is CASSALLGSGRPNTGELFF. The CDR3 DNA is TGTGCCAGCAGCGCCCTTCTGGGTAGCGGGAGGCCGAACACCGGGGAGCTGTTTTTT. The full variable domain, in which reference TRBV7-9 and TRBJ2-2 provide the parts outside the CDR3, is DTGVSQNPRHKITKRGQNVTFRCDPISEHNRLYWYRQTLGQGPEFLTYFQNEAQLEKSRLLSDRFSAERPKGSFSTLEIQRTEQGDSAMYLCASSALLGSGRPNTGELFFGEGSRLTVL.

In this sample, this clone turned up a few times. The CDR3: CAWSRRKLATPSGANVLTF. The CDR3 DNA reads TGTGCCTGGAGTCGCCGAAAACTAGCTACGCCCTCTGGGGCCAACGTCCTGACTTTC. The V gene is TRBV30, the J gene TRBJ2-6; TRBD2 is a possible D gene (6 bases). V shed 2 bases and J shed 0 bases, with 20 bases lying between them. The germline CDR1 and CDR2 sequences are GTSNPN and SVGIG (reference sequence). The CDR3 has 19 amino acids.

The CDR3 sequence is CASSLPDTGYNEQFF. In DNA form, the CDR3 reads TGCGCCAGCAGCTTACCGGACACGGGCTACAATGAGCAGTTCTTC. V is TRBV5-1 and J is TRBJ2-1, with D possibly matching TRBD1 (5 bases). Trimming took off 2 bases at V and 3 bases at J, with 12 bases between the two ends. Germline CDR1 SGHRS, CDR2 YFSETQ. The CDR3 has 15 amino acids.

This clone appeared a few times. The same CDR3 arises from other DNA sequences in this sample as well. The genes are TRBV7-2 and TRBJ2-7, with D possibly being TRBD1 (6 bases). This CDR3 has 13 residues. V was cut by 5 bases and J by 4 bases, with 12 bases left in between. CDR1 is SGHTA, CDR2 FQGNSA, per germline. CDR3 bases: TGTGCCAGCAGCCCGCGGACAGTTTACGAGCAGTACTTC. Translated: CASSPRTVYEQYF. Based on the CDR3 plus reference TRBV7-2 and TRBJ2-7, the full variable domain is GAGVSQSPSNKVTEKGKDVELRCDPISGHTALYWYRQSLGQGLEFLIYFQGNSAPDKSGLPSDRFSAERTGGSVSTLTIQRTQQEDSAVYLCASSPRTVYEQYFGPGTRLTVT.

This clone was seen a few times. The chain joins TRBV7-2 to TRBJ2-7; D gene uncertain. The CDR3 has 14 amino acids. Trimming left V 1 base short and J 0 bases short, with 7 bases between. Germline V gene lookup returns CDR1 SGHTA and CDR2 FQGNSA. DNA for the CDR3: TGTGCCAGCAGCTTAGAACGGATCTCCTACGAGCAGTACTTC. Translation: CASSLERISYEQYF.

V gene TRBV13 combines with J gene TRBJ2-3, with 8 bases aligning to TRBD1. Germline assignment: CDR1 PRHDT and CDR2 FYEKMQ (reference sequence). Losses at the gene ends were 5 bases for V and 2 bases for J; bases not matched to a gene: 12. This CDR3 comprises 17 residues. CDR3 coding DNA: TGTGCCAGCAGCGCCCGGTCCAGGGGGCTCGTCACAGATACGCAGTATTTT. It yields the protein CASSARSRGLVTDTQYF.

This clone was recorded a few times. This chain uses TRBV29-1 with TRBJ1-1, with D perhaps TRBD1 (5 bases). The CDR3 length is 14 residues. Germline V gene sequence: CDR1 SQVTM, CDR2 ANQGSEA. V lost 5 bases to trimming and J lost 2 bases, with 15 bases between them. CDR3 DNA sequence: TGCAGCGTTCTGACCGGGACGGAAAACACTGAAGCTTTCTTT. Protein: CSVLTGTENTEAFF. The whole variable domain, remainder taken from reference TRBV29-1 and TRBJ1-1, is SAVISQKPSRDICQRGTSLTIQCQVDSQVTMMFWYRQQPGQSLTLIATANQGSEATYESGFVIDKFPISRPNLTFSTLTVSNMSPEDSSIYLCSVLTGTENTEAFFGQGTRLTVV.

This clone has only a few counts. The chain uses TRBV13 and TRBJ2-3; D is perhaps TRBD1 (6 bases). The CDR3 has 15 amino acids. V gave up 7 bases and J gave up 3 bases, with 17 bases separating them. Germline CDR1 PRHDT, CDR2 FYEKMQ (reference sequence). CDR3 coding DNA: TGTGCCAGCATCAGAGGGGGTCGTCGAACAGATACGCAGTATTTT. Encoded protein: CASIRGGRRTDTQYF. Full variable domain (rest looked up from reference TRBV13 and TRBJ2-3): AAGVIQSPRHLIKEKRETATLKCYPIPRHDTVYWYQQGPGQDPQFLISFYEKMQSDKGSIPDRFSAQQFSDYHSELNMSSLELGDSALYFCASIRGGRRTDTQYFGPGTRLTVL.

This clone occurred a few times. The chain uses TRBV29-1 and TRBJ2-7, with D possibly matching TRBD1 (6 bases). V lost 4 bases and J 4 bases, leaving 11 bases between the germline ends. This CDR3 region has 12 residues. The germline CDR1 and CDR2 sequences are SQVTM and ANQGSEA. CDR3 amino acids: CSVASGAYEQYF. CDR3 DNA: TGCAGCGTTGCGTCAGGGGCATACGAGCAGTACTTC.